The next 17 T cell receptor beta chains were all read from a single sample in a study of identical twins. TCRdb re-called the 5' RACE reads through MiXCR, storing one row per CDR3 protein. The profile shows 1.5 million or so distinct CDR3 sequences, around 29% of them singletons. Sequencing was done on a sample of cord blood. The receptors were gathered from a newborn girl in good health.

This clonotype was seen a few times. The genes are TRBV18 and TRBJ1-4; D call uncertain. This CDR3 has 13 residues. Trimming removed 0 bases from V and 7 bases from J, with 6 bases in between. Germline V gene sequence: CDR1 KGHSH, CDR2 LQKENI. The CDR3 DNA sequence: TGTGCCAGCTCACCACCAGGAGTTGAAAAACTGTTTTTT. Translated: CASSPPGVEKLFF.

This clonotype occurred a few times. The DNA of the CDR3 is TGTGCCAGCAGTTTTCCGGGACAGGTCAACGAGCAGTACTTC. Translated: CASSFPGQVNEQYF. The chain uses TRBV28 and TRBJ2-7; TRBD1 matches at 8 bases. Germline-derived CDR1 and CDR2 are MDHEN and SYDVKM. The CDR3 extends over 14 amino acids. Unmatched junction bases numbered 6, after V lost 3 bases and J lost 5 bases.

The J gene is TRBJ1-2, the V gene TRBV6-1; D remains unclear. V was trimmed by 7 bases and J by 6 bases, leaving 21 bases between them. Germline lookup yields CDR1 MNHNS and CDR2 SASEGT. The length of the CDR3 is 15 residues. This chain's CDR3 is CASKEFNSFVHGYTF. The CDR3 DNA is TGTGCCAGCAAGGAGTTTAACAGTTTCGTCCATGGCTACACCTTC.

This clonotype was detected a few times. CDR3 DNA sequence: TGTGCCAGCAGCCAAGATACGACCTTGGGCACTGAAGCTTTCTTT. Amino acids: CASSQDTTLGTEAFF. This chain links TRBV4-2 with TRBJ1-1; D gene ambiguous. Trimming removed 0 bases at V and 4 bases at J, with 12 bases between. The CDR3 consists of 15 residues. Germline V lookup: CDR1 LGHNA, CDR2 YNFKEQ.

The genes are TRBV10-3 and TRBJ1-4; D is unclear. The germline V gene has CDR1 ENHRY and CDR2 SYGVKD. Trimming took 0 bases from V and 8 from J, leaving 7 bases between them. CDR3 length equals 13 residues. The CDR3 DNA reads as TGTGCCATCAGTGAGTCTGAACTGGAAAAACTGTTTTTT. This gives the protein CAISESELEKLFF.

CDR3 bases: TGTGCCAGCACCTCCTTAGTGGCGAACACCGGGGAGCTGTTTTTT. Residues: CASTSLVANTGELFF. The V and J genes are TRBV12-3 or TRBV12-4 and TRBJ2-2; no clear D. This CDR3 is built from 15 residues. With 7 bases removed from V and 0 bases from J, the gap between germline ends came to 12 bases.

The table lists this clonotype with a few counts. V is TRBV25-1 and J is TRBJ2-1; 8 bases line up with TRBD1. Germline V gives CDR1 MGHDK, CDR2 SYGVNS. The ends lost 2 bases at V and 12 bases at J; junction bases unmatched: 0. There are 11 residues in the CDR3. CDR3 amino acids: CASSEGQGQFF. The CDR3 bases are TGTGCCAGCAGTGAAGGACAGGGGCAGTTCTTC.

The gene calls are TRBV18 and TRBJ2-5; D call uncertain. The CDR3 sequence is 14 residues long. The germline V gene has CDR1 KGHSH and CDR2 LQKENI. V was trimmed by 6 bases and J by 11 bases, leaving 22 bases between them. The CDR3 DNA reads TGTGCCAGCTCCTATATTCTGTCCTACAATGAGCAGTACTTC. Its protein is CASSYILSYNEQYF.

This clonotype turned up a few times. This rearrangement joins TRBV28 to TRBJ2-3; TRBD1 might be the D (6 bases). The germline V gene encodes CDR1 MDHEN and CDR2 SYDVKM. The CDR3 runs 19 residues. V lost 1 base to trimming and J lost 2 bases, with 22 bases between them. Written as DNA, the CDR3 is TGTGCCAGCAGTTTATTTGGACAGCCCACTACAAAATACACAGATACGCAGTATTTT. Translated, it gives CASSLFGQPTTKYTDTQYF. The complete variable domain, with remaining parts taken from reference TRBV28 and TRBJ2-3, reads DVKVTQSSRYLVKRTGEKVFLECVQDMDHENMFWYRQDPGLGLRLIYFSYDVKMKEKGDIPEGYSVSREKKERFSLILESASTNQTSMYLCASSLFGQPTTKYTDTQYFGPGTRLTVL.

The chain employs TRBV10-3 and TRBJ2-1; 10 bases fit TRBD2. The CDR3 sequence is 17 residues long. Germline CDR1 is ENHRY and CDR2 is SYGVKD. With 2 bases clipped from V and 7 bases from J, the junction kept 11 bases outside the gene matches. The CDR3 sequence is CAISEMEVAGGGNEQFF. In nucleotides, the CDR3 is TGTGCCATCAGTGAGATGGAAGTAGCGGGGGGAGGAAATGAGCAGTTCTTC.

The sample holds a few counts of this clonotype. The genes are TRBV7-9 and TRBJ2-5, with a possible D match to TRBD2 (5 bases). This CDR3 has 14 amino acids. Per germline, CDR1 SEHNR and CDR2 FQNEAQ (reference sequence). V was cut by 5 bases and J by 1 base, with 11 bases left in between. CDR3 sequence: CASSREGRQETQYF. The CDR3 DNA sequence: TGTGCCAGCAGCCGCGAGGGCCGCCAAGAGACCCAGTACTTC.

This clonotype appeared a few times. This rearrangement joins TRBV20-1 to TRBJ1-5; no reliable D call. The V gene's germline CDR1 is DFQATT and CDR2 SNEGSKA (reference sequence). V was shortened by 3 bases and J by 6 bases, with 15 bases between the two germline ends. The CDR3 has 14 amino acids. The CDR3 is CSASTELRGQPQHF. For the CDR3, the DNA is TGCAGTGCTAGCACCGAGCTGCGGGGTCAGCCCCAGCATTTT.

This clonotype was counted ten times or more. This chain uses TRBV7-2 with TRBJ2-7; 8 positions match TRBD2. Looked up from germline, CDR1 is SGHTA and CDR2 is FQGNSA. With V trimmed by 1 base and J by 2 bases, 4 bases remained unmatched. The CDR3 is made up of 15 amino acids. The CDR3: CASSLGLGGAYEQYF. CDR3 bases: TGTGCCAGCAGCTTAGGTCTCGGGGGGGCCTACGAGCAGTACTTC.

This clonotype has just a few counts. The rearrangement joins TRBV5-1 to TRBJ2-7; D is unresolved. The CDR3 consists of 17 residues. The germline gives CDR1 SGHRS, CDR2 YFSETQ. Trimming removed 4 bases at V and 0 bases at J, with 20 bases between. CDR3 sequence: CASSPGWVVQLSYEQYF. The DNA for the CDR3 is TGCGCCAGCAGCCCTGGGTGGGTCGTTCAACTCTCCTACGAGCAGTACTTC.

This clonotype showed up many times. The rearrangement links TRBV12-3 or TRBV12-4 to TRBJ2-1, with D unclear. Trimming pared 6 bases from V and 2 bases from J, leaving 11 bases between. This CDR3 comprises 14 residues. CDR3: CASSHAGPYNEQFF. In DNA form, the CDR3 reads TGTGCCAGCAGCCATGCCGGTCCCTACAATGAGCAGTTCTTC.

The chain recombines TRBV30 with TRBJ2-2, with D perhaps assigned TRBD1 or TRBD2 (5 bases each). The germline gives CDR1 GTSNPN, CDR2 SVGIG (reference sequence). V shed 6 bases and J shed 1 base, with 12 bases lying between them. The CDR3 covers 14 residues. The CDR3 coding sequence is TGTGCCTGCCACGAGGGGCTGAACACCGGGGAGCTGTTTTTT. Amino acids: CACHEGLNTGELFF.

The V call is TRBV20-1, the J call TRBJ2-7; D is possibly TRBD1 or TRBD2 (6 bases each). Trimming took 0 bases from V and 3 from J, leaving 15 bases between them. The germline V gene encodes CDR1 DFQATT and CDR2 SNEGSKA (reference sequence). The length of the CDR3 is 15 residues. CDR3 bases: TGCAGTGCTAGAGATACAACAGGGAGGCTCTACGAGCAGTACTTC. It codes for CSARDTTGRLYEQYF.